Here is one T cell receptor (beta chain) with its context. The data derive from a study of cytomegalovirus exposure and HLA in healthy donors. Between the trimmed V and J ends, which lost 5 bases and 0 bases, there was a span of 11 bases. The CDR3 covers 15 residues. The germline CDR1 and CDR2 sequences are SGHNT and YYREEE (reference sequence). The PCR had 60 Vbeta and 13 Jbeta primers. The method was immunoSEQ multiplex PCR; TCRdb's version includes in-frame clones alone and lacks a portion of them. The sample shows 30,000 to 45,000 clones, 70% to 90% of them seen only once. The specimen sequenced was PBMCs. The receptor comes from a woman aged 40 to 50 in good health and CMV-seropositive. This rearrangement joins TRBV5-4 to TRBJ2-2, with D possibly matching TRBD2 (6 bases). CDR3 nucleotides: TGTGCCAGCAGAAGAGCGGGCGCGAACACCGGGGAGCTGTTTTTT. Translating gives CASRRAGANTGELFF.